These 16 T cell receptor beta chains originate from one sample sequenced in a study of a mutant IDH1 vaccine in newly diagnosed glioma. Assay: immunoSEQ multiplex PCR; the TCRdb copy retains only in-frame clones and omits some. The data hold over 25,000 clones, with approximately 90% observed a single time. As to time point: baseline, week 1 (first vaccination visit). Documented treatment: pre-vaccination baseline after standard-of-care therapy. Sequencing used PBMCs, obtained from a glioma patient treated with radiotherapy, temozolomide or both. The receptors originated from a woman aged 40 to 50 with glioma.

This chain links TRBV9 with TRBJ2-3; D gene uncertain. The germline V gene has CDR1 SGDLS and CDR2 YYNGEE. This CDR3 contains 12 residues. V dropped 0 bases and J dropped 4 bases, with 3 bases sitting between them. The CDR3 sequence is CASSVGPDTQYF. CDR3 sequence (DNA): TGTGCCAGCAGCGTAGGACCAGATACGCAGTATTTT.

This chain joins TRBV10-1 and TRBJ2-5; no clear D. This CDR3 has 14 residues. Trimming pared 2 bases from V and 2 bases from J, leaving 9 bases between. CDR1 WNHNN and CDR2 SYGVQD come from the germline V gene (reference sequence). The CDR3, as DNA: TGCGCCAGCAGTGAGGACACGGCTCAAGAGACCCAGTACTTC. This encodes CASSEDTAQETQYF.

The chain combines TRBV2 with TRBJ2-3; D remains unclear. V shed 3 bases and J shed 0 bases, with 13 bases lying between them. Germline CDR1 reads SNHLY; CDR2 reads FYNNEI. The CDR3 is made up of 16 amino acids. The CDR3 region is CASSDWAGTSTDTQYF. For the CDR3, the DNA is TGTGCCAGCAGTGACTGGGCAGGAACCAGCACAGATACGCAGTATTTT.

The chain joins TRBV30 to TRBJ2-5; TRBD1 or TRBD2 may be the D gene (6 bases each). Trimming took 3 bases from V and 5 from J, leaving 13 bases between them. The CDR3 is 13 residues long. Per the germline V gene, CDR1 is GTSNPN and CDR2 is SVGIG (reference sequence). CDR3 amino acids: CAWRKGGFETQYF. CDR3 DNA: TGTGCCTGGAGAAAAGGGGGGTTCGAGACCCAGTACTTC.

This chain connects TRBV4-2 to TRBJ1-1; TRBD1 is a possible D gene (6 bases). The germline gives CDR1 LGHNA, CDR2 YNFKEQ. The length of the CDR3 is 13 residues. V was cut by 6 bases and J by 2 bases, with 10 bases left in between. This CDR3 is CASSRGDNTEAFF. The CDR3 nucleotides read TGTGCCAGCAGTAGGGGGGATAACACTGAAGCTTTCTTT.

This clone showed up just a few times. Here the CDR3 DNA reads TGTGCCAGCAGGCGCTATGGCTACACCTTC. Its translation: CASRRYGYTF. The chain joins TRBV19 to TRBJ1-2; no reliable D call. There are 10 residues in the CDR3. V lost 9 bases, J lost 4 bases, and 6 bases lay in between. Per germline, CDR1 LNHDA and CDR2 SQIVND (reference sequence).

The CDR3: CASSLGLGGGIAYEQYF. CDR3 nucleotides: TGTGCCAGCAGCTTAGGTTTAGGCGGGGGGATCGCCTACGAGCAGTACTTC. The rearrangement uses TRBV7-2 and TRBJ2-7; 8 positions match TRBD2. CDR1 is SGHTA and CDR2 is FQGNSA in the germline V gene. CDR3 length: 17 residues. The V segment lost 1 base and the J segment 2 bases; nucleotides outside the gene matches: 10.

This clone was observed a few times. The rearrangement joins TRBV29-1 to TRBJ1-1; no definite D call. Germline V gene sequence: CDR1 SQVTM, CDR2 ANQGSEA. CDR3 length equals 13 residues. The V and J ends lost 0 bases and 3 bases respectively, with 8 bases between them. CDR3 region: CSVEDRGYTEAFF. The CDR3 DNA follows: TGCAGCGTTGAAGATCGGGGTTACACTGAAGCTTTCTTT. The entire variable domain, with the rest obtained from reference TRBV29-1 and TRBJ1-1, is as follows: SAVISQKPSRDICQRGTSLTIQCQVDSQVTMMFWYRQQPGQSLTLIATANQGSEATYESGFVIDKFPISRPNLTFSTLTVSNMSPEDSSIYLCSVEDRGYTEAFFGQGTRLTVV.

The J gene is TRBJ2-7, the V gene TRBV11-2; perhaps TRBD1 as D (6 bases). Germline CDR1 is SGHAT and CDR2 is FQNNGV. The germline V and J ends were trimmed by 4 bases and 7 bases, with 8 bases remaining between them. The CDR3 loop spans 11 amino acids. The CDR3 bases are TGTGCCAGCAGCTATAGGGGGGAGCAGTACTTC. This gives the protein CASSYRGEQYF.

The J gene is TRBJ1-1, the V gene TRBV30; maybe TRBD1 (6 bases). The CDR3 spans 14 residues. CDR1 is GTSNPN, CDR2 SVGIG, per germline (reference sequence). V lost 2 bases and J lost 7, with 17 bases in between. CDR3 protein: CAWSFKRGAGEAFF. CDR3 coding DNA: TGTGCCTGGAGTTTTAAAAGGGGGGCCGGTGAAGCTTTCTTT.

The CDR3 loop reads CASSEVETQYF. CDR3 nucleotides: TGCGCCAGCAGTGAGGTAGAGACCCAGTACTTC. The V gene is TRBV10-2, the J gene TRBJ2-5; D gene ambiguous. V lost 2 bases and J lost 4, with 2 bases in between. The germline CDR1 and CDR2 sequences are WSHSY and SAAADI. The length of the CDR3 is 11 residues.

The chain recombines TRBV10-3 with TRBJ2-3, with 12 bases that match TRBD1. Germline values: CDR1 ENHRY, CDR2 SYGVKD. Trimming cost V 7 bases and J 8 bases; bases outside gene matches: 7. The CDR3 totals 14 residues. The CDR3 nucleotides are TGTGCCATCACCCGGGACAGGGGGCCGGCTACGCAGTATTTT. It is translated as CAITRDRGPATQYF.

This clone has only one observation. The DNA of the CDR3 is TGTGCCATCAGTGGGGAGGGGGTTAGACAGCCCCAGCATTTT. It codes for CAISGEGVRQPQHF. The chain carries TRBV10-3 and TRBJ1-5, with D possibly being TRBD1 (6 bases). The CDR3 runs to 14 residues. The germline V gene encodes CDR1 ENHRY and CDR2 SYGVKD. Deletions cut 4 bases from V and 7 bases from J, with 14 bases between.

This chain connects TRBV5-4 to TRBJ2-5; 8 bases are shared with TRBD2. Per the germline V gene, CDR1 is SGHNT and CDR2 is YYREEE (reference sequence). CDR3 length equals 15 residues. V was pared by 5 bases and J by 5 bases, with 11 bases of the junction left unmatched. Written as DNA, the CDR3 is TGTGCCAGCAGTCTCGGACTAGCCGCCTTGGAGACCCAGTACTTC. This sequence encodes CASSLGLAALETQYF.

CDR3 residues: CASSPLSTDTQYF. Here the CDR3 DNA reads TGTGCCAGCTCACCGTTATCTACAGATACGCAGTATTTT. The chain joins TRBV18 to TRBJ2-3, with D unclear. The CDR3 is made up of 13 amino acids. Trimming took off 3 bases at V and 3 bases at J, with 7 bases between the two ends. CDR1 KGHSH and CDR2 LQKENI come from the germline V gene.

The V call is TRBV6-6, the J call TRBJ2-2; D is unresolved. The CDR3 runs to 14 residues. Germline V gives CDR1 MNHNY, CDR2 SVGAGI (reference sequence). Trimming removed 5 bases from V and 1 base from J, with 8 bases in between. The DNA for the CDR3 is TGTGCCAGCAGTCGACACGGGAACACCGGGGAGCTGTTTTTT. Amino acids: CASSRHGNTGELFF.